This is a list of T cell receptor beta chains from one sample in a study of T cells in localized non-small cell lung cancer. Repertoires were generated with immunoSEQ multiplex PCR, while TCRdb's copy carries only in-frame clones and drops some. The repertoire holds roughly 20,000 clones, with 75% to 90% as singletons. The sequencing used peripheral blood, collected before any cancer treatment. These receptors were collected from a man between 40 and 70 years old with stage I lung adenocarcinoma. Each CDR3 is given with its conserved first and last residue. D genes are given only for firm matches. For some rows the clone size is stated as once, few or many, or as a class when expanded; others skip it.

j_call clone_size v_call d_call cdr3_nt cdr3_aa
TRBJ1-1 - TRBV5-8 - TGTGCCAGCAGCCAGGGACGGCTTATTAACACTGAAGCTTTCTTT CASSQGRLINTEAFF
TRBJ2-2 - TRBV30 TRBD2 TGTGCCTGGTCGGCGGGAGGGTCCACCGGGGAGCTGTTTTTT CAWSAGGSTGELFF
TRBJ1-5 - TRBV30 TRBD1 TGTGCCTGGAGTATGGGACAGGTGAATCAGCCCCAGCATTTT CAWSMGQVNQPQHF
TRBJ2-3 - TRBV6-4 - TGTGCCAGCAGTAGGGACCGAAACAGGGCAGATACGCAGTATTTT CASSRDRNRADTQYF
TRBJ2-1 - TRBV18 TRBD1 TGTGCCAGCTCGGGACAGTACAATGAGCAGTTCTTC CASSGQYNEQFF
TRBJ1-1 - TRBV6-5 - TGTGCCAGCAGTTACGCCTACGGTTTGAACACTGAAGCTTTCTTT CASSYAYGLNTEAFF
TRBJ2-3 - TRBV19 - TGTGCCAGCCAGATAGCGCGGAACACAGATACGCAGTATTTT CASQIARNTDTQYF
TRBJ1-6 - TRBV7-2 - TGTGCCAGCAGCTTACAGGGTGGAAATTCACCCCTCCACTTT CASSLQGGNSPLHF
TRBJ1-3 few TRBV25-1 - TGTGCCACTCGGAGTTCTGGAAACACCATATATTTT CATRSSGNTIYF
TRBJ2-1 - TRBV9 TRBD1 TGTGCCAGCAGAGGACCGGGACAGGGGAGCTACAATGAGCAGTTCTTC CASRGPGQGSYNEQFF
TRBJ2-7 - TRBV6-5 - TGTGCCAGCAGACCCTCAGGGCTTCGGGAGCAGTACTTC CASRPSGLREQYF
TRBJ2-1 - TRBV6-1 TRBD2 TGTGCCAGCAGTCAGACTAGCGGGAGGGCCGGGGAGCAGTTCTTC CASSQTSGRAGEQFF
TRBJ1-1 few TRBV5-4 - TGTGCCAGCAGCTTTGGTAACACTGAAGCTTTCTTT CASSFGNTEAFF
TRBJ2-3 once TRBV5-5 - TGTGCCAGCAGCTTAATAAAAACAGGGAGACCTAGCACAGATACGCAGTATTTT CASSLIKTGRPSTDTQYF
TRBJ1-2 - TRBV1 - TGCACCAGCAGCCCAGGGTTACGGAACTATGGCTACACCTTC CTSSPGLRNYGYTF
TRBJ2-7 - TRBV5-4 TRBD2 TGTGCCAGCAGCTTGACGGGGGGGAGATACGAGCAGTACTTC CASSLTGGRYEQYF